Listed here is a single T cell receptor beta chain. The data were taken from a study of blood T cell repertoires in COVID-19. The repertoire was sequenced with immunoSEQ multiplex PCR; TCRdb's copy has only in-frame clones and lacks some. The sample lists approximately 300,000 clones; approximately 82% were seen once. The CDR3 is 13 amino acids. The V gene lost 3 bases and the J gene lost 4 bases, with 6 bases spanning the gap. CDR1 SSHAT and CDR2 FNYEAQ come from the germline V gene (reference sequence). The source material was peripheral blood. This TCR derives from a woman in her forties or fifties with acute or convalescent COVID-19. This chain uses TRBV7-7 with TRBJ2-2; unclear D gene. In nucleotides, the CDR3 is TGTGCCAGCAGCTTGTACGGCACCGGGGAGCTGTTTTTT. This gives the protein CASSLYGTGELFF.